This T cell receptor beta chain was retrieved from a study of blood T cell repertoires in COVID-19. About the research overall: Sources were T cells, B-cell-depleted T cells, or PBMCs; the material itself was cDNA or gDNA.

As originally analysed: Amplification from reference gene primers served as the basis for estimated nucleated cell counts. Clones were sequenced by immunoSEQ multiplex PCR, and TCRdb holds only the in-frame ones, with some missing. Clonal size and the V and J genes are those of that table, whereas D and trimming came from the DNA. In the table there are about 110,000 clones, approximately 67% of which are singletons. In germline, CDR1 is LNHDA, CDR2 SQIVND (reference sequence). The CDR3 has 15 amino acids. The trim removed 6 bases at V and 6 bases at J, leaving 11 bases unmatched. The sample comprised peripheral blood. The source is a woman aged 60 to 75 with acute or convalescent COVID-19. This chain joins TRBV19 and TRBJ2-1; 7 bases line up with TRBD1. CDR3 residues: CASSFDRAASNEQFF. The CDR3 DNA sequence: TGTGCCAGTAGCTTTGACAGGGCGGCGTCCAATGAGCAGTTCTTC.